The 30 T cell receptor beta chains below come from one sample, sequenced in a study of blood T cell repertoires in COVID-19. The assay was immunoSEQ multiplex PCR, and TCRdb's table has in-frame clones only and misses some. The repertoire holds 150,000 to 200,000 clones, with approximately 87% as singletons. Input material: peripheral blood. The receptors come from a woman aged 55-69 years with COVID-19, enrolled during active disease.

The V call is TRBV3-1 (or the pseudogene TRBV3-2), the J call TRBJ1-2, with D possibly matching TRBD1 (5 bases). The CDR3 totals 15 residues. Germline-derived CDR1 and CDR2 are LGHDT and YNNKEL (reference sequence). V lost 1 base and J 4 bases, leaving 13 bases between the germline ends. The CDR3 nucleotides are TGTGCCAGCAGCCAAGGCCAGGGACTAATCTATGGCTACACCTTC. Encoded protein: CASSQGQGLIYGYTF.

The chain recombines TRBV7-8 with TRBJ1-5; D is uncertain. Trimming removed 4 bases from V and 3 bases from J, with 10 bases in between. The CDR3 length is 14 residues. CDR1 SGHVS and CDR2 FQNEAQ come from the germline V gene. DNA of the CDR3: TGTGCCAGCAGCTCCATGCGACTCAATCAGCCCCAGCATTTT. Translating it yields CASSSMRLNQPQHF.

This clone was detected only once. The rearrangement links TRBV20-1 to TRBJ2-7, with D perhaps matching TRBD2 (6 bases). Trimming stripped 3 bases from V and 6 bases from J, with 12 bases between. Germline values: CDR1 DFQATT, CDR2 SNEGSKA (reference sequence). CDR3 length: 12 amino acids. CDR3 sequence: CSASGREFEQYF. The CDR3 DNA is TGCAGTGCTAGTGGACGGGAGTTCGAGCAGTACTTC.

This chain links TRBV28 with TRBJ2-7; tentative D call: TRBD2 (5 bases). This CDR3 is 15 amino acids long. V was clipped by 6 bases and J by 1 base, with 16 bases between them. CDR1 and CDR2 from the germline V gene are MDHEN and SYDVKM. The CDR3 nucleotides read TGTGCCAGCAGCCCCCGGGCGGAGGTATCCTACGAGCAGTACTTC. This codes for CASSPRAEVSYEQYF.

The V gene is TRBV11-2, the J gene TRBJ2-2; weak D call: TRBD2 (5 bases). Trimming cost V 3 bases and J 1 base, with 15 bases left between them. This CDR3 has 17 amino acids. CDR1 SGHAT and CDR2 FQNNGV come from the germline V gene. The CDR3 sequence: CASSFEGVPLNTGELFF. In DNA form, the CDR3 reads TGTGCCAGCAGCTTTGAGGGAGTACCTTTGAACACCGGGGAGCTGTTTTTT. The variable domain in full, with the rest retrieved from reference TRBV11-2 and TRBJ2-2, is EAGVAQSPRYKIIEKRQSVAFWCNPISGHATLYWYQQILGQGPKLLIQFQNNGVVDDSQLPKDRFSAERLKGVDSTLKIQPAKLEDSAVYLCASSFEGVPLNTGELFFGEGSRLTVL.

The chain employs TRBV18 and TRBJ2-7; a possible D gene is TRBD1 (6 bases). The CDR3 length is 12 residues. V lost 5 bases, J lost 4 bases, and 9 bases lay in between. Germline CDR1 and CDR2: KGHSH and LQKENI. CDR3 sequence: CASSSDSYEQYF. The CDR3 nucleotides are TGTGCCAGCTCATCGGACAGTTACGAGCAGTACTTC. The full variable domain, with the rest looked up from reference TRBV18 and TRBJ2-7, is NAGVMQNPRHLVRRRGQEARLRCSPMKGHSHVYWYRQLPEEGLKFMVYLQKENIIDESGMPKERFSAEFPKEGPSILRIQQVVRGDSAAYFCASSSDSYEQYFGPGTRLTVT.

This clone turned up a few times. The gene calls are TRBV7-2 and TRBJ1-2; 7 nucleotides agree with TRBD1. From germline, CDR1 is SGHTA and CDR2 FQGNSA. With 2 bases clipped from V and 2 bases from J, the junction kept 2 bases outside the gene matches. The CDR3 has 14 amino acids. The CDR3, as DNA: TGTGCCAGCAGCTTAACGGGACAGAACTATGGCTACACCTTC. It encodes CASSLTGQNYGYTF.

This clone was counted only a few times. The chain combines TRBV30 with TRBJ1-1; D may be TRBD1 (6 bases). The CDR3 has 15 amino acids. Per the germline V gene, CDR1 is GTSNPN and CDR2 is SVGIG (reference sequence). The V gene lost 2 bases and the J gene lost 1 base, with 14 bases spanning the gap. CDR3 protein: CAWSFPTGPNTEAFF. Here the CDR3 DNA reads TGTGCCTGGAGTTTTCCGACAGGACCGAACACTGAAGCTTTCTTT.

The chain is built from TRBV18 and TRBJ1-1; a possible D gene is TRBD1 (6 bases). CDR1 is KGHSH and CDR2 is LQKENI in the germline V gene. The CDR3 has 13 amino acids. V was cut by 4 bases and J by 8 bases, with 14 bases left in between. The CDR3 DNA reads as TGTGCCAGCTCACGAAACCCCGACAGGGAAGCTTTCTTT. It translates to CASSRNPDREAFF.

A single count supports this clone. The gene calls are TRBV21-1 and TRBJ1-6; the tabulated D call, TRBD1, remains unverified against the DNA. TRBV21-1 is a pseudogene segment. The CDR3 sequence is 20 residues long. The CDR3 loop reads CASSPRAGFLLSSYNSPLHF. CDR3 nucleotides: TGTGCCAGCAGCCCCCGGGCAGGGTTTTTACTCAGCTCCTATAATTCACCCCTCCACTTT.

The chain uses TRBV29-1 and TRBJ1-1; possible D gene TRBD1, 6 bases. The CDR3 spans 15 residues. The V gene's germline CDR1 is SQVTM and CDR2 ANQGSEA. V was pared by 7 bases and J by 0 bases, with 18 bases between. The CDR3 nucleotides read TGCAGCGCCCGAGGGGACACTCGCATGAACACTGAAGCTTTCTTT. Its protein product is CSARGDTRMNTEAFF.

J is TRBJ2-7 and V is TRBV6-1; no reliable D call. Trimming cost V 2 bases and J 12 bases, with 11 bases left between them. Per germline, CDR1 MNHNS and CDR2 SASEGT. This CDR3 comprises 11 residues. Written as DNA, the CDR3 is TGTGCCAGCAGTGAACTGGGTCCAGGGTACTTC. It encodes CASSELGPGYF.

The chain recombines TRBV13 with TRBJ2-1, with unresolved D. This CDR3 has 12 residues. CDR1 and CDR2 from the germline V gene are PRHDT and FYEKMQ (reference sequence). Trimming left V 3 bases short and J 8 bases short, with 8 bases between. CDR3 residues: CASSLSVYEQFF. The CDR3 nucleotides are TGTGCCAGCAGCTTGAGTGTCTATGAGCAGTTCTTC. Supplemented by reference TRBV13 and TRBJ2-1, the full variable domain reads AAGVIQSPRHLIKEKRETATLKCYPIPRHDTVYWYQQGPGQDPQFLISFYEKMQSDKGSIPDRFSAQQFSDYHSELNMSSLELGDSALYFCASSLSVYEQFFGPGTRLTVL.

In this sample, this clone turned up once. This chain links TRBV5-1 with TRBJ2-7; TRBD1 matches 7 bases. J lost 2 bases, V lost 4 bases, and 6 bases had no gene match. CDR1 and CDR2 from the germline V gene are SGHRS and YFSETQ. This CDR3 spans 14 amino acids. The CDR3, as DNA: TGCGCCAGCAGCGTGGCGCAGGGGGCCTACGAGCAGTACTTC. Amino acid sequence: CASSVAQGAYEQYF.

A single count supports this clone. CDR3 nucleotides: TGTGCCAGCAGCTTGCCGACAGGGCCTGAAAAACTGTTTTTT. Residues: CASSLPTGPEKLFF. The rearrangement joins TRBV5-6 to TRBJ1-4; TRBD1 agrees at 7 bases. CDR3 length: 14 amino acids. CDR1 and CDR2 (germline): SGHDT, YYEEEE. J lost 7 bases, V lost 1 base, and 4 bases had no gene match.

This chain connects TRBV30 to TRBJ2-1, with 13 bases fitting TRBD2. Germline V lookup: CDR1 GTSNPN, CDR2 SVGIG (reference sequence). The CDR3 is made up of 16 amino acids. V lost 3 bases, J lost 7 bases, and 9 bases stayed unmatched. The chain's CDR3 is CAWSDGLAGAVNEQFF. The CDR3 nucleotides are TGTGCCTGGAGCGACGGACTAGCGGGAGCTGTGAATGAGCAGTTCTTC.

In this sample, this clone turned up once. The chain joins TRBV6-2 or TRBV6-3 to TRBJ1-5; 8 positions match TRBD1. The germline CDR1 and CDR2 sequences are MNHEY and SVGEGT. After removal of 6 bases from V and 0 bases from J, the junction contained 13 bases not matched to a gene. CDR3 length: 18 amino acids. The CDR3 loop is CASSRISQTGDSNQPQHF. DNA for the CDR3: TGTGCCAGCAGCCGAATCTCGCAGACAGGGGATAGCAATCAGCCCCAGCATTTT.

The V and J genes are TRBV7-2 and TRBJ2-1; TRBD1 matches at 7 bases. Germline values: CDR1 SGHTA, CDR2 FQGNSA. There are 14 residues in the CDR3. V shed 9 bases and J 2 bases; nucleotides not matched to a gene: 7. This CDR3 is CARDSGTAYNEQFF. The CDR3 bases are TGTGCCAGAGACTCCGGGACAGCCTACAATGAGCAGTTCTTC.

V is TRBV3-1 (or the pseudogene TRBV3-2) and J is TRBJ1-5; 10 positions match TRBD1. From germline, CDR1 is LGHDT and CDR2 YNNKEL (reference sequence). Trimming at V came to 3 bases and at J to 2 bases, leaving 1 base not matched to a gene. This CDR3 comprises 15 residues. In DNA form, the CDR3 reads TGTGCCAGCAGCCACGGACAGGGGGGCAATCAGCCCCAGCATTTT. Amino acids: CASSHGQGGNQPQHF.

V gene TRBV3-1 (or the pseudogene TRBV3-2) combines with J gene TRBJ2-7; the D gene is possibly TRBD2 (7 bases). V lost 4 bases to trimming and J lost 1 base, with 20 bases between them. CDR1 LGHDT and CDR2 YNNKEL come from the germline V gene (reference sequence). This CDR3 spans 17 amino acids. This chain's CDR3 is CASSPEAGGLVSYEQYF. The CDR3 nucleotides read TGTGCCAGCAGCCCCGAAGCCGGGGGGCTTGTGTCCTACGAGCAGTACTTC.

The chain carries TRBV19 and TRBJ1-1; 11 nucleotides align to TRBD1. The length of the CDR3 is 14 residues. Germline values: CDR1 LNHDA, CDR2 SQIVND (reference sequence). V shed 6 bases and J 5 bases; nucleotides not matched to a gene: 5. As DNA, the CDR3 is TGTGCCAGTAGCCACCGGGACAGGGGGACTGAAGCTTTCTTT. Amino acids: CASSHRDRGTEAFF.

This clone was observed a single time. The CDR3 is CASSLRASGTYGANVLTF. The CDR3 DNA sequence: TGTGCCAGCTCCTTAAGGGCCAGCGGGACATATGGGGCCAACGTCCTGACTTTC. The genes are TRBV27 and TRBJ2-6; D might be TRBD2 (7 bases). This CDR3 is built from 18 residues. Germline CDR1 reads MNHEY; CDR2 reads SMNVEV (reference sequence). Between the trimmed V and J ends, which lost 8 bases and 3 bases, there was a span of 23 bases. Using reference TRBV27 and TRBJ2-6 for the parts outside the CDR3, the full variable domain is EAQVTQNPRYLITVTGKKLTVTCSQNMNHEYMSWYRQDPGLGLRQIYYSMNVEVTDKGDVPEGYKVSRKEKRNFPLILESPSPNQTSLYFCASSLRASGTYGANVLTFGAGSRLTVL.

The chain couples TRBV25-1 to TRBJ2-1; D might be TRBD2 (5 bases). CDR3 size: 13 residues. The germline V gene encodes CDR1 MGHDK and CDR2 SYGVNS. V gave up 5 bases and J gave up 3 bases, with 8 bases separating them. In nucleotides, the CDR3 is TGTGCCAGCAGTAGAGGGATCTACAATGAGCAGTTCTTC. Encoded protein: CASSRGIYNEQFF.

This chain links TRBV28 with TRBJ1-2; 7 nucleotides line up with TRBD1. CDR3 length equals 15 residues. Trimming at V came to 3 bases and at J to 2 bases, leaving 6 bases not matched to a gene. Germline CDR1 is MDHEN and CDR2 is SYDVKM. The CDR3 DNA sequence: TGTGCCAGCAGTTTTTTAAGGGGGCGGAACTATGGCTACACCTTC. It codes for CASSFLRGRNYGYTF.

CDR3: CASSFLRNTEAFF. DNA for the CDR3: TGTGCCAGCAGTTTCCTCAGGAACACTGAAGCTTTCTTT. The chain links TRBV12-3 or TRBV12-4 to TRBJ1-1; the D is unclear. The CDR3 consists of 13 residues. V was shortened by 3 bases and J by 1 base, with 6 bases between the two germline ends.

V and J are TRBV19 and TRBJ2-5, with unresolved D. The CDR3 extends over 14 amino acids. CDR1 is LNHDA and CDR2 is SQIVND in the germline V gene (reference sequence). V lost 7 bases to trimming and J lost 2 bases, with 14 bases between them. The CDR3 DNA reads as TGTGCCAGTAACCCTAGGAGTAGGCAAGAGACCCAGTACTTC. Translation gives CASNPRSRQETQYF. The full variable domain, rest sourced from reference TRBV19 and TRBJ2-5, is DGGITQSPKYLFRKEGQNVTLSCEQNLNHDAMYWYRQDPGQGLRLIYYSQIVNDFQKGDIAEGYSVSREKKESFPLTVTSAQKNPTAFYLCASNPRSRQETQYFGPGTRLLVL.

The chain links TRBV7-2 to TRBJ2-3, with 13 bases lining up with TRBD2. Germline CDR1 reads SGHTA; CDR2 reads FQGNSA. The trim removed 3 bases at V and 5 bases at J, leaving 8 bases unmatched. The CDR3 covers 17 residues. The CDR3 here is CASSLRGLAGIKDTQYF. As DNA, the CDR3 is TGTGCCAGCAGCTTGCGGGGACTAGCGGGAATAAAAGATACGCAGTATTTT.

This chain connects TRBV18 to TRBJ2-1; 7 nucleotides match TRBD2. Germline CDR1 KGHSH, CDR2 LQKENI. CDR3 length: 17 residues. With 4 bases clipped from V and 5 bases from J, the junction kept 14 bases outside the gene matches. The CDR3 nucleotides are TGTGCCAGCTCACTTTACCCCGCGGGAGCCATAAACAATGAGCAGTTCTTC. Translation gives CASSLYPAGAINNEQFF.

J is TRBJ1-5 and V is TRBV10-1; D not resolved. V was clipped by 8 bases and J by 8 bases, with 7 bases between them. CDR1 and CDR2 (germline): WNHNN, SYGVQD (reference sequence). This CDR3 has 10 residues. The CDR3 protein is CASPCKPQHF. The CDR3 DNA reads as TGCGCCAGCCCTTGTAAGCCCCAGCATTTT.

V gene TRBV6-5 combines with J gene TRBJ1-1; weak D call: TRBD1 (5 bases). Germline CDR1 is MNHEY and CDR2 is SVGAGI. V lost 0 bases and J 3 bases, leaving 11 bases between the germline ends. CDR3 length: 15 amino acids. The CDR3 sequence is CASSYSGPGDTEAFF. DNA of the CDR3: TGTGCCAGCAGTTACTCGGGCCCGGGGGACACTGAAGCTTTCTTT.